The clone carrying this T cell receptor (beta chain) was recorded at least ten times. Unique molecular identifiers featured in how the TCRbeta library was prepared. TCRdb redid the calling of the PCR reads with MiXCR, one entry per CDR3 protein. The data contain around 370,000 distinct CDR3 sequences, approximately 10% of them singletons. This entry is derived from a study of T-cell reconstitution after alpha-beta-depleted transplantation in children. Trimming cost V 4 bases and J 0 bases, with 17 bases left between them. CDR3 length: 17 residues. The germline V gene encodes CDR1 SGHRS and CDR2 YFSETQ.

The chain joins TRBV5-1 to TRBJ2-4, with no clear D. Specimen: PBMCs from the stem cell graft donor, collected from the stem cell graft. This sequence originates from a human donor who donated a stem cell graft to a child with acute lymphoblastic leukemia. The chain's CDR3 is CASSPLTDELAKNIQYF. The CDR3 DNA reads as TGCGCCAGCAGCCCCCTGACGGACGAATTAGCCAAAAACATTCAGTACTTC.